This entry concerns a single T cell receptor beta chain. Its target antigen remains unknown. Nothing much larger sits one base from this clone, and base qualities are not available. Starting from approximately 0.4 ug RNA, TCR libraries were constructed with the Immunoverse kit using molecular barcoded adaptors that cover the alpha/delta and beta/gamma chains. TCR library preparation was performed with the same RNA that was used for transcriptome sequencing. Sequencing of the TCR libraries was done on an Illumina HiSeq 4000 with 2 x 150 cycles. Per the original workflow: TCR reads were aligned to human V, D, J and C references and assembled into CDR3 clonotypes with MiXCR, including quality filtering and error correction. The tcR package in R was used to analyze clonotype counts and gene usage diversity. For inspection of raw mapping reads, RNA-seq reads were mapped by STAR aligner version 2.5.3a onto GRCh37 of the human genome. IR-seq fastq files were randomly downsampled with Seqtk 1.3 to test the effect of sequencing depth on detected clonotypes. Using fastp at Q25 and MiXCR, TCRdb reprocessed the public reads and kept productive beta chains. Entries are consolidated by CDR3 protein sequence, retaining the most common genes and DNA. The V and J calls, along with clone size, are taken from TCRdb and not from the paper's own processing. This sample holds some 80,000 distinct CDR3 sequences; approximately 13% were observed only once. Of the sample, around 14% is held by the ten largest clones.

The junction shows trimming of 7 bases on V and 0 bases on J, and the gene matches do not reach 8 bases of it. CDR1 and CDR2 are read off the germline V gene (reference sequence) as LNHDA and SQIVND. The CDR3 starts with the cysteine, ends with the phenylalanine, and has 15 residues. Only the CDR3 DNA is retained, 45 bases long and in frame from the first base. The sample originates from a study of read filtering for tumor transcriptome and immune sequencing (dated by TCRdb to the early 2020s). For the study in its entirety: The cohort consisted of approximately 17 male and over twelve female patients, with a mean age of around 60 years and an age range of about 40 to 90. By revised international staging, fewer than ten patients were R-ISS I, around 15 were R-ISS II and roughly 7 were R-ISS III. After DNase treatment, whole-transcriptome libraries were prepared with the TruSeq RNA Access Library Prep Kit. Per sample, about 3.5 to 11 million TCR-region mapped reads were obtained with IR-seq, compared with only roughly 80 to 1273 with RNA-seq. TCR repertoires obtained by targeted immune repertoire sequencing and by bulk whole-transcriptome sequencing performed on the same bone marrow samples were compared. One of the main goals was to work out a read-filtering strategy for immune repertoire data, in particular whether clonotypes backed by only a single read should be removed. The full study reports these points: In IR-seq, around four fifths of clonotypes but 3% to 4.5% of total reads were represented by single-read clonotypes, whereas in RNA-seq, roughly three quarters of clonotypes and approximately 40% of reads were represented by single-read clonotypes. Clonotypes were captured by IR-seq at much higher depth and more reliably than by RNA-seq, and smaller IR-seq throughput was sufficient for identification of most shared clonotypes. The correlation between IR-seq and RNA-seq shared clonotype proportions was increased by removal of single-read clonotypes. The sorted CD138-negative fraction was composed of a mixed bone marrow immune population rather than of purified T cells.

Each patient had bone marrow sampled at the time of active disease. Ficoll-Hypaque density gradient centrifugation was used to isolate bone marrow mononuclear cells. To remove myeloma plasma cells, the cells were labeled with CD138 magnetic microbeads on a MACS separator, and CD138-negative cells were then collected by negative selection. Flow cytometry on an Attune NxT with CD138 antibodies was used to check the purity of the isolated cells. Total RNA was extracted using TRIzol reagent and was quantified on a NanoDrop spectrophotometer. For each patient, paired RNA-seq and IR-seq were run on the CD138-negative bone marrow sample from that patient.

The sequence is built from TRBV19 and TRBJ2-7; 8 of the junction bases match TRBD1. Sample: a population of CD138-negative cells sorted from bone marrow. This specimen's cell subset or site label, per the study, means: bone marrow mononuclear cells depleted of CD138+ plasma/myeloma cells by negative magnetic selection. The origin of this receptor is a donor at least 40 years old with multiple myeloma. The encoded CDR3 is CASMAQGASSYEQYF. The DNA sequence is as follows: TGTGCCAGTATGGCTCAGGGGGCGAGCTCCTACGAGCAGTACTTC.